This TCR beta chain was recorded in a study of T cell repertoires in cytomegalovirus infection. Study at large: From public TCR beta signatures came an indication of both CMV infection and matching HLA type. General study points: The ex vivo response was dominated by HLA-C-restricted CMV-specific TCR beta clonotypes. Public TCR beta family frequency separated CMV-and-HLA carriers, including in an independent cohort.

Germline V gene sequence: CDR1 MGHRA, CDR2 YSYEKL. CDR3 size: 14 residues. V trimming: 5 bases; J trimming: 0 bases; junction bases outside the gene matches: 2. This clonotype was seen more than once but under ten times. Its antigen is not identified. TCRdb reprocessed the reads via MiXCR and lists one record per CDR3 protein. The data hold almost 550,000 distinct CDR3 sequences, with 16% observed a single time. What was sequenced was CD8+ T cells from PBMCs. V gene TRBV4-1 combines with J gene TRBJ2-3, with TRBD1 identical over 7 bases. The sequence was obtained from a human donor in good health (CMV status not recorded). Some clones in this sample may be carry-over from other donors' samples. CDR3 bases: TGCGCCAGCAGCTGGGACAGAAGCACAGATACGCAGTATTTT. Protein sequence: CASSWDRSTDTQYF.